This TCR beta chain was found in a study of cytomegalovirus exposure and HLA in healthy donors. The wider study: T cells numbering about 179 million yielded fewer than 140 million unique TCR beta sequences in an earlier analysis.

13 Jbeta primers and 60 Vbeta primers were used for the PCR. TCRdb keeps only in-frame clones here, not all; method: immunoSEQ multiplex PCR. The table lists approximately 110,000 clones, 12% of them singletons, with roughly 16% in the top ten. V dropped 4 bases and J dropped 6 bases, with 21 bases sitting between them. Germline assignment: CDR1 SGHRS and CDR2 YFSETQ. The CDR3 has 16 amino acids. The receptor was isolated from a man in his forties in good health and CMV-seropositive. The chain is built from TRBV5-1 and TRBJ2-3; maybe TRBD2 (7 bases). Material: PBMCs. CDR3 DNA: TGCGCCAGCAGCCAAATTAGGGACGGGGGGCATGATACGCAGTATTTT. Its translation: CASSQIRDGGHDTQYF.